What follows are 10 T cell receptor beta chains derived from one specimen sequenced in a study of blood T cell repertoires in COVID-19. Clones were sequenced by immunoSEQ multiplex PCR, and TCRdb holds only the in-frame ones, with some missing. The repertoire consists of some 150,000 clones, with around four fifths occurring once and the leading ten covering 4.5% to 5.5%. Material: peripheral blood. The receptors here all came from a human donor in a cohort sampled during active COVID-19.

Here the CDR3 reads CASSPGTGGFMNTEAFF. The CDR3, as DNA: TGTGCCAGCTCACCAGGGACAGGGGGCTTCATGAACACTGAAGCTTTCTTT. This chain connects TRBV18 to TRBJ1-1, with 12 nucleotides matching TRBD1. This CDR3 has 17 amino acids. The germline gives CDR1 KGHSH, CDR2 LQKENI. V was clipped by 2 bases and J by 0 bases; unmatched bases: 4.

The J gene is TRBJ2-7, the V gene TRBV7-9, with 9 bases matching TRBD1. The CDR3 consists of 15 residues. Germline CDR1 is SEHNR and CDR2 is FQNEAQ (reference sequence). Trimming took 3 bases from V and 0 from J; bases not matched to a gene: 3. The CDR3 protein is CASSFGDRASYEQYF. CDR3 coding DNA: TGTGCCAGCAGCTTTGGGGACAGGGCCTCCTACGAGCAGTACTTC. Drawing the rest from reference TRBV7-9 and TRBJ2-7, the complete variable domain is DTGVSQNPRHKITKRGQNVTFRCDPISEHNRLYWYRQTLGQGPEFLTYFQNEAQLEKSRLLSDRFSAERPKGSFSTLEIQRTEQGDSAMYLCASSFGDRASYEQYFGPGTRLTVT.

V usage is TRBV23-1 and J usage is TRBJ2-7, with a possible D match to TRBD2 (6 bases). TRBV23-1 is identified as an open reading frame with a role that is uncertain. Trimming stripped 6 bases from V and 7 bases from J, with 22 bases between. This CDR3 has 15 residues. CDR3 DNA: TGCGCCAGCAGCCAAGGCGGGGTTTCTGGTTGGGAGCAGTACGTC. It codes for CASSQGGVSGWEQYV.

The J gene is TRBJ2-7, the V gene TRBV6-6; D is unresolved. V lost 0 bases, J lost 1 base, and 7 bases lay in between. The CDR3 length is 14 residues. Germline V gene data show CDR1 as MNHNY and CDR2 as SVGAGI (reference sequence). The CDR3 reads CASSYSFGSYEQYF. The CDR3 DNA reads as TGTGCCAGCAGTTACTCCTTCGGTTCCTACGAGCAGTACTTC.

The CDR3 region is CASSIRQGAASRELFF. CDR3 DNA: TGTGCCAGTAGTATTCGACAGGGGGCGGCCAGCCGGGAGCTGTTTTTT. The chain joins TRBV19 to TRBJ2-2; the match to TRBD1 covers 10 bases. The CDR3 is made up of 16 amino acids. Germline assignment: CDR1 LNHDA and CDR2 SQIVND (reference sequence). Trimming removed 3 bases from V and 9 bases from J; junction bases left unmatched: 10.

The J gene is TRBJ1-1, the V gene TRBV9; unclear D gene. Germline V CDR1 and CDR2: SGDLS, YYNGEE. The CDR3 spans 13 residues. The V end lost 3 bases, the J end lost 5 bases, and 11 bases lay between the germline ends. CDR3 coding DNA: TGTGCCAGCAGCGGTAGAGGTGAGACTGAAGCTTTCTTT. Residues: CASSGRGETEAFF.

The chain has TRBV6-5 and TRBJ2-3, with 7 nucleotides matching TRBD1. V lost 7 bases to trimming and J lost 1 base; unmatched junction nucleotides: 5. Germline V gene data show CDR1 as MNHEY and CDR2 as SVGAGI. The CDR3 covers 14 residues. As DNA, the CDR3 is TGTGCCAGCAAAGACAGGGTAGGCACAGATACGCAGTATTTT. Protein: CASKDRVGTDTQYF.

The chain links TRBV6-5 to TRBJ1-1; maybe TRBD1 (5 bases). Trimming stripped 6 bases from V and 7 bases from J, with 15 bases between. There are 13 residues in the CDR3. Germline V lookup: CDR1 MNHEY, CDR2 SVGAGI. The CDR3 loop reads CASRNGGTGEAFF. In DNA form, the CDR3 reads TGTGCCAGCAGGAACGGGGGTACAGGTGAAGCTTTCTTT.

The chain joins TRBV7-8 to TRBJ1-5; no clear D. The CDR3 totals 15 residues. CDR1 is SGHVS, CDR2 FQNEAQ, per germline. V lost 5 bases and J 1 base, leaving 12 bases between the germline ends. The CDR3 spells CASSPDDTSNQPQHF. The CDR3 DNA is TGTGCCAGCAGCCCAGATGACACCAGCAATCAGCCCCAGCATTTT. Full variable domain (remainder filled in from reference TRBV7-8 and TRBJ1-5): GAGVSQSPRYKVAKRGQDVALRCDPISGHVSLFWYQQALGQGPEFLTYFQNEAQLDKSGLPSDRFFAERPEGSVSTLKIQRTQQEDSAVYLCASSPDDTSNQPQHFGDGTRLSIL.

In this sample, this clone turned up once. V usage is TRBV30 and J usage is TRBJ1-4; D possibly corresponds to TRBD1 (6 bases). The V gene lost 6 bases and the J gene lost 0 bases, with 11 bases spanning the gap. Germline CDR1 and CDR2: GTSNPN and SVGIG (reference sequence). The CDR3 sequence is 14 residues long. The CDR3: CACNTGPTNEKLFF. The CDR3 nucleotides read TGTGCCTGTAACACAGGGCCAACTAATGAAAAACTGTTTTTT.